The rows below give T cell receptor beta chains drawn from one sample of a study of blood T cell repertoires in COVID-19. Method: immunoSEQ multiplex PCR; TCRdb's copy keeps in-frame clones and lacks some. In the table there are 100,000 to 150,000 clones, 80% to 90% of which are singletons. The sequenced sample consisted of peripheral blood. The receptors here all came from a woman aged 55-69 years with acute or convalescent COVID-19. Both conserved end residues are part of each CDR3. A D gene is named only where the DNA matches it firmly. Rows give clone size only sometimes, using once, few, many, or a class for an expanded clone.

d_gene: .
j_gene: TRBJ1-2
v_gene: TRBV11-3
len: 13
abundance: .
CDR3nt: TGTGCCAGCAGCTCCGGGACATCCTATGGCTACACCTTC
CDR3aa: CASSSGTSYGYTF

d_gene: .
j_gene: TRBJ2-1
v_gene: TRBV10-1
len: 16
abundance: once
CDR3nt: TGCGCCAGCAGCCAAACAGGGTCCGGAGGCTACAATGAGCAGTTCTTC
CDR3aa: CASSQTGSGGYNEQFF

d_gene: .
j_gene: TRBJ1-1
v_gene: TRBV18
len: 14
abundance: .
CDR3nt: TGTGCCAGCTCACCACTGCGCGGGGACACTGAAGCTTTCTTT
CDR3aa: CASSPLRGDTEAFF

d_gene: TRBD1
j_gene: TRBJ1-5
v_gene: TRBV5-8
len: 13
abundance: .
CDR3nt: TGTGCCAGCAGCCCGGACAGGACCGGTCCCCAGCATTTT
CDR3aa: CASSPDRTGPQHF

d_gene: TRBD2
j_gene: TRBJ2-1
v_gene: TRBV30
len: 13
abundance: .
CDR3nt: TGTGCCTGGAGTTTGACTAGCTGGAATGAGCAGTTCTTC
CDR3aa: CAWSLTSWNEQFF

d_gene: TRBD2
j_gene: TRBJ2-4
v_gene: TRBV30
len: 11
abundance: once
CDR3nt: TGTGCCGGAATAGCGGGAAGCATTCAGTACTTC
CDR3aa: CAGIAGSIQYF

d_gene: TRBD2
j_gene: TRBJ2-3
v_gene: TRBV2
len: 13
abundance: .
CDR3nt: TGTGCCAGCCAGCGGGAACGCACAGATACGCAGTATTTT
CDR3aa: CASQRERTDTQYF

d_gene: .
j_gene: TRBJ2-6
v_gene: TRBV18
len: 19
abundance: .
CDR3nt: TGTGCCAGCTCACCAATAAAGGCAGGGGAAAGGTCTGGGGCCAACGTCCTGACTTTC
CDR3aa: CASSPIKAGERSGANVLTF

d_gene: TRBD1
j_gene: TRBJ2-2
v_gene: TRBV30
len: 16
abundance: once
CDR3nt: TGTGCCTGGAGCCCGGACCGGACAGGGGACACCGGGGAGCTGTTTTTT
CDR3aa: CAWSPDRTGDTGELFF

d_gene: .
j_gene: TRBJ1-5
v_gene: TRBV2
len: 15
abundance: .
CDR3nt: TGTGCCAGCAGTAACCGGGGTACTAGGAGGCAGCCCCAGCATTTT
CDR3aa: CASSNRGTRRQPQHF

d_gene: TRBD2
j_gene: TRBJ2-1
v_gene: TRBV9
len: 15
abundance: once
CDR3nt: TGTGCCAGCAGCCCCTTAGCGGGAGGGAACAATGAGCAGTTCTTC
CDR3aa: CASSPLAGGNNEQFF

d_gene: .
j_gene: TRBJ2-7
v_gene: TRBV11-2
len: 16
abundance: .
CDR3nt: TGTGCCAGCAGCTTAAATCGGGTTGATAGACTCTACGAGCAGTACTTC
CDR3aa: CASSLNRVDRLYEQYF

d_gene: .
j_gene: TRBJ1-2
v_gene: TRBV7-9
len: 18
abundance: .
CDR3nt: TGTGCCAGCAGCTTAAGTTTGGACGGGGGAGGGTTCGGCTATGGCTACACCTTC
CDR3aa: CASSLSLDGGGFGYGYTF

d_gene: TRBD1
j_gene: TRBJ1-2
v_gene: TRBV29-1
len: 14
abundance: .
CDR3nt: TGCAGCGTCCCCGGACAGGGTCATAACTATGGCTACACCTTC
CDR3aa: CSVPGQGHNYGYTF

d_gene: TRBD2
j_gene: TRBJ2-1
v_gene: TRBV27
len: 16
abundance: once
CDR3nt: TGTGCCAGCAGTCGACTAGCGGGAGGGCCTGTCAATGAGCAGTTCTTC
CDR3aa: CASSRLAGGPVNEQFF

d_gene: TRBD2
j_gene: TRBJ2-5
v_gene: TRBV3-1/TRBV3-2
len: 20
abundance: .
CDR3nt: TGTGCCAGCAGCCAAGTCAGAGGAGGGAGTCTAGCGGGAGTAGGTGAGACCCAGTACTTC
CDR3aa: CASSQVRGGSLAGVGETQYF

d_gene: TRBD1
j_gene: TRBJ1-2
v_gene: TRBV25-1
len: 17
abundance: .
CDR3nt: TGTGCCAGCAGTGAACCCTCCACAGGGGGCGTTAACTATGGCTACACCTTC
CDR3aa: CASSEPSTGGVNYGYTF

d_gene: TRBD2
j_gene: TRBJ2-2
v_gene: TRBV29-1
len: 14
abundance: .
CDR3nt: TGCAGCGTTGCGGGAGGTCCGAACACCGGGGAGCTGTTTTTT
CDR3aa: CSVAGGPNTGELFF

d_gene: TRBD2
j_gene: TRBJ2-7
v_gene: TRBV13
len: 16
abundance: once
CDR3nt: TGTGCCAGCAGCTTAGGTACGGGACTAGCGGGAGACGAGCAGTACTTC
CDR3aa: CASSLGTGLAGDEQYF

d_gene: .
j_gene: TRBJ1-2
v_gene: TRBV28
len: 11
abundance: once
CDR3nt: TGTGCCAGCAGAGCGGTATCCGGCTACACCTTC
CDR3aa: CASRAVSGYTF

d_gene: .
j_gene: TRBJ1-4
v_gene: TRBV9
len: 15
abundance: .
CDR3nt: TGTGCCAGCAGCGTAGCGGCTTCTCCCCGGGTGGGACTGTTTTTT
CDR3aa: CASSVAASPRVGLFF

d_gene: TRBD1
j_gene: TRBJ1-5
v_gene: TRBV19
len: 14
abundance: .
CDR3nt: TGTGCCACCAGGACAGGGAATAGCAATCAGCCCCAGCATTTT
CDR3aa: CATRTGNSNQPQHF

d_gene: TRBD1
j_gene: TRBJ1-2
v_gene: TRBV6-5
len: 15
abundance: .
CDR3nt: TGTGCCAGCAGTTACGCGCCGACAGGGGCCTATGGCTACACCTTC
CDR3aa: CASSYAPTGAYGYTF

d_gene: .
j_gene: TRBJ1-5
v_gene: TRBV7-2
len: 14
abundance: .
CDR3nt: TGTGCCAGCAGCTTAGGACAGATCGTGCAGCCCCAGCATTTT
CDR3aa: CASSLGQIVQPQHF

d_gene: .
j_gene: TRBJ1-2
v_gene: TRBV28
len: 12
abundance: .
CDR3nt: TGTGCCAGCACCACAGGGAGCTATGGCTACACCTTC
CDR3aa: CASTTGSYGYTF

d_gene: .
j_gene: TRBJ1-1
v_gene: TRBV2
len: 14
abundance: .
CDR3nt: TGTGCCAGCAGTGTGTGGCAGGGAGGCACTGAAGCTTTCTTT
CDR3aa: CASSVWQGGTEAFF

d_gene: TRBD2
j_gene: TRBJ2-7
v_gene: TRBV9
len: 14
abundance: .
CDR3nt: TGTGCCAGCAGCGTGCGGGGGAGCTCCTACGAGCAGTACTTC
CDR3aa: CASSVRGSSYEQYF